A single sample gave rise to the 5 T cell receptor beta chains below, sequenced in a study of blood T cells in healthy people across ages. Using a J-beta primer mix together with a sample-barcoded 5' primer, a second PCR was run for about 6 to 12 cycles. TCRdb reprocessed the 5' RACE reads via MiXCR and lists one record per CDR3 protein. The sample has about 1.4 million distinct CDR3 sequences; approximately 60% are singletons. The specimen was blood. The receptor set was obtained from a man younger than 35 in good health.

The chain combines TRBV12-3 or TRBV12-4 with TRBJ2-7; D unclear. The CDR3 runs to 14 residues. Trimming removed 6 bases at V and 7 bases at J, with 19 bases between. The CDR3 region has the DNA TGTGCCAGCAGCAAATTGGGCTCTTTCAATGAGCAGTACTTC. Protein sequence: CASSKLGSFNEQYF.

V usage is TRBV6-6 and J usage is TRBJ1-5; D is possibly TRBD1 (5 bases). Germline V gene data show CDR1 as MNHNY and CDR2 as SVGAGI (reference sequence). Deletions cut 2 bases from V and 6 bases from J, with 14 bases between. CDR3 length: 15 residues. The CDR3 DNA reads as TGTGCCAGCAGTTACACGTACAGGTTGTCTCAGCCCCAGCATTTT. It is translated as CASSYTYRLSQPQHF.

This clonotype came up many times. The V gene is TRBV4-3, the J gene TRBJ2-5; D unclear. CDR3 size: 13 residues. CDR1 is LGHNA, CDR2 YSLEER, per germline. The germline V and J ends were trimmed by 1 base and 4 bases, with 7 bases remaining between them. CDR3 nucleotide sequence: TGCGCCAGCAGCCAAGGGGTTAGAGAGACCCAGTACTTC. The encoded protein is CASSQGVRETQYF.

This clonotype appeared many times. The chain is built from TRBV18 and TRBJ1-4, with a tentative D call TRBD1 (6 bases). CDR1 is KGHSH and CDR2 is LQKENI in the germline V gene. Trimming took off 11 bases at V and 0 bases at J, with 13 bases between the two ends. This CDR3 is built from 14 residues. CDR3 amino acids: CASSPGATNEKLFF. In DNA form, the CDR3 reads TGTGCCTCGTCCCCAGGGGCAACTAATGAAAAACTGTTTTTT.

This chain joins TRBV20-1 and TRBJ2-1, with TRBD2 matching 7 bases. Germline V gene data show CDR1 as DFQATT and CDR2 as SNEGSKA (reference sequence). The CDR3 contains 15 residues. The V and J ends lost 1 base and 5 bases, in that order; junction bases with no gene match: 8. The CDR3 loop reads CSARGDSGAHNEQFF. DNA of the CDR3: TGCAGTGCTAGAGGAGACAGCGGGGCCCACAATGAGCAGTTCTTC.